The clone carrying this T cell receptor beta chain is a singleton in its sample. Sequencing used immunoSEQ multiplex PCR; TCRdb keeps in-frame clones, though not all of them. The sample shows more than 60,000 clones, 85% to 95% of them seen only once. The source of the sample is a study of human versus mouse CDR3 diversity and MHC coevolution. This CDR3 region has 12 residues. V gave up 5 bases and J gave up 11 bases, with 16 bases separating them. Germline values: CDR1 MNHEY, CDR2 SVGAGI. The sequence was collected from a person between 25 and 70 years old in good health. Sequencing was carried out using naive CD4+ T cells from blood. Subset: CD45RO-negative CD62L-positive naive CD4 T cells. This rearrangement joins TRBV6-5 to TRBJ2-7; tentative D call: TRBD1 (6 bases). The CDR3 reads CASSPTRGVEYF. The CDR3 nucleotides are TGTGCCAGCAGTCCCACCAGGGGTGTCGAGTACTTC.